The sequence of this T cell receptor beta chain was determined in a study of cytomegalovirus exposure and HLA in healthy donors. General study points: According to the study, some 160 TCR beta chains were cytomegalovirus-associated. A later analysis found that most CMV-associated TCR beta chains appeared HLA-restricted.

The PCR ran on 60 Vbeta and 13 Jbeta primers. Only in-frame clones appear in the TCRdb table, and some are missing; sequencing was by immunoSEQ multiplex PCR. The data show 100,000 to 150,000 clones, 80% seen once. To note about this clone: No antigen is known for it.

Deletions cut 5 bases from V and 1 base from J, with 12 bases between. This CDR3 region has 14 residues. Germline assignment: CDR1 MNHEY and CDR2 SMNVEV (reference sequence). The material sequenced was PBMCs. The receptor was isolated from a man younger than 40 in good health and CMV-seropositive. The chain carries TRBV27 and TRBJ2-7, with TRBD1 as a possible D gene (6 bases). Here the CDR3 DNA reads TGTGCCAGCAGTAGACATCAGGGGTCCTACGAGCAGTACTTC. This translates into CASSRHQGSYEQYF.